The next 32 T cell receptor beta chains were all read from a single sample in a study of response to subunit inactivated influenza vaccine. TCRdb reprocessed the RT-PCR reads via MiXCR and lists one record per CDR3 protein. Among about 700,000 distinct CDR3 sequences listed, approximately 15% were seen once. The source was PBMCs from blood, collected 14 days before vaccination. Receptor source: a man aged 50-60 years who received an inactivated influenza vaccine.

J is TRBJ2-2 and V is TRBV2, with a tentative D call TRBD2 (5 bases). CDR3 size: 13 residues. Germline V gene sequence: CDR1 SNHLY, CDR2 FYNNEI. Trimming removed 7 bases from V and 6 bases from J, with 12 bases in between. The CDR3 here is CASTTFGAGELFF. The DNA of the CDR3 is TGTGCCAGCACCACCTTCGGGGCCGGGGAGCTGTTTTTT.

This chain joins TRBV7-2 and TRBJ2-7; D is ambiguous. V was cut by 1 base and J by 5 bases, with 21 bases left in between. Per the germline V gene, CDR1 is SGHTA and CDR2 is FQGNSA. This CDR3 is built from 17 residues. CDR3 in DNA: TGTGCCAGCAGCTTAGGTGGTGTAAAGGCGTCCGGCGACGAGCAGTACTTC. It specifies CASSLGGVKASGDEQYF.

Of note for this clonotype: The junction does not match germline at one end; this may be a read error. The V gene is TRBV24-1, the J gene TRBJ2-2; D is ambiguous. CDR3 length: 14 residues. Germline lookup yields CDR1 KGHDR and CDR2 SFDVKD. DNA of the CDR3: TGTGCCACCTGTGACCACCGGTGGGACGGGGAGCTGTTTTTT. Its translation is CATCDHRWDGELFF.

The V call is TRBV6-1, the J call TRBJ2-3, with D uncertain. With 8 bases removed from V and 0 bases from J, the gap between germline ends came to 15 bases. CDR1 is MNHNS and CDR2 is SASEGT in the germline V gene. The CDR3 consists of 15 residues. CDR3 sequence (DNA): TGTGCCAGCTCAACCAGGATATCGAGCACAGATACGCAGTATTTT. Translation: CASSTRISSTDTQYF.

A few counts support this clonotype. The chain links TRBV5-1 to TRBJ2-7; 7 bases agree with TRBD2. The CDR3 consists of 16 residues. V dropped 7 bases and J dropped 0; count of bases not matched to a gene: 13. Germline V lookup: CDR1 SGHRS, CDR2 YFSETQ. This chain's CDR3 is CASHSKPGGSSYEQYF. The DNA for the CDR3 is TGCGCCAGCCACTCTAAACCCGGGGGGAGCTCCTACGAGCAGTACTTC.

The V call is TRBV12-3 or TRBV12-4, the J call TRBJ1-1, with unresolved D. This CDR3 spans 12 amino acids. The V end was cut by 2 bases, the J end by 7 bases, with 8 bases between. The CDR3 spells CASSLRGVEAFF. The CDR3 bases are TGTGCCAGCAGTTTACGCGGGGTTGAAGCTTTCTTT.

The chain joins TRBV20-1 to TRBJ2-2, with 7 bases matching TRBD1. Germline lookup yields CDR1 DFQATT and CDR2 SNEGSKA (reference sequence). The CDR3 spans 14 residues. V lost 6 bases and J lost 1; bases outside the gene matches: 5. The CDR3 nucleotides are TGCAGTGCCCAGGGGGTGGGGAACACCGGGGAGCTGTTTTTT. This gives the protein CSAQGVGNTGELFF.

The chain combines TRBV12-3 or TRBV12-4 with TRBJ2-6; 7 bases are a match to TRBD2. This CDR3 contains 16 residues. Trimming cost V 7 bases and J 0 bases; bases outside gene matches: 6. In nucleotides, the CDR3 is TGTGCCAGCACGACCGGGAGGTACTCTGGGGCCAACGTCCTGACTTTC. Amino acid sequence: CASTTGRYSGANVLTF.

This clonotype occurred a few times. This chain connects TRBV6-2 or TRBV6-3 to TRBJ1-1; the D gene is possibly TRBD1 (6 bases). V was clipped by 6 bases and J by 0 bases, with 11 bases between them. Germline CDR1 reads MNHEY; CDR2 reads SVGEGT. This CDR3 is built from 14 residues. The CDR3 nucleotides read TGTGCCAGCAGGGCAGGACAGATGAACACTGAAGCTTTCTTT. Protein product: CASRAGQMNTEAFF.

V and J are TRBV5-1 and TRBJ2-7; TRBD2 matches at 11 bases. The CDR3 is 16 residues long. V trimming: 3 bases; J trimming: 2 bases; junction bases outside the gene matches: 7. Per germline, CDR1 SGHRS and CDR2 YFSETQ. This chain's CDR3 is CASSSISGRAAYEQYF. The CDR3 DNA follows: TGCGCCAGCAGCTCGATTAGCGGGAGGGCCGCCTACGAGCAGTACTTC.

The rearrangement uses TRBV12-3 or TRBV12-4 and TRBJ2-1; 7 bases match TRBD2. The CDR3 runs 14 residues. J was trimmed by 9 bases and V by 3 bases; bases with no gene match: 8. CDR3 region: CASSLPTSGGEQFF. DNA of the CDR3: TGTGCCAGCAGTTTGCCCACGTCGGGGGGTGAGCAGTTCTTC.

The table lists this clonotype with a few counts. This chain joins TRBV7-9 and TRBJ1-2; D unclear. The germline gives CDR1 SEHNR, CDR2 FQNEAQ (reference sequence). Trimming cost V 5 bases and J 2 bases, with 12 bases left between them. The CDR3 has 14 amino acids. The CDR3 coding sequence is TGTGCCAGCAGCCCCCGGGCCGGGAACTATGGCTACACCTTC. Its protein is CASSPRAGNYGYTF.

This clonotype has just a few counts. The chain combines TRBV7-8 with TRBJ1-2; no clear D gene. Germline CDR1 is SGHVS and CDR2 is FQNEAQ. With 1 base removed from V and 2 bases from J, the gap between germline ends came to 11 bases. This CDR3 spans 15 amino acids. CDR3 loop: CASSLGGITNYGYTF. For the CDR3, the DNA is TGTGCCAGCAGCTTAGGCGGTATTACGAACTATGGCTACACCTTC. Full variable domain (outside the CDR3, taken from reference TRBV7-8 and TRBJ1-2): GAGVSQSPRYKVAKRGQDVALRCDPISGHVSLFWYQQALGQGPEFLTYFQNEAQLDKSGLPSDRFFAERPEGSVSTLKIQRTQQEDSAVYLCASSLGGITNYGYTFGSGTRLTVV.

This clonotype has ten or more counts. CDR3 sequence: CSASGETQYF. CDR3 DNA sequence: TGCAGTGCTAGTGGTGAGACCCAGTACTTC. V is TRBV20-1 and J is TRBJ2-5; no clear D. This CDR3 contains 10 residues. V dropped 3 bases and J dropped 5 bases, with 4 bases sitting between them. Germline values: CDR1 DFQATT, CDR2 SNEGSKA (reference sequence).

This clonotype was detected only a few times. This chain uses TRBV3-1 with TRBJ2-7; TRBD1 matches 8 bases. Germline lookup yields CDR1 LGHDT and CDR2 YNNKEL (reference sequence). Germline trimming cut 1 base from V and 6 bases from J; bases unmatched to any gene: 8. The CDR3 covers 15 residues. CDR3 sequence reads: CASSQVPDRACEQYF. DNA of the CDR3: TGTGCCAGCAGCCAAGTCCCGGACAGGGCATGCGAGCAGTACTTC.

With respect to this clonotype: This sequence may be a read error, since a much larger clone differs from it by one base. CDR3 DNA: TGTGCCAGCAGATTAGACAGGGGGCTTTACGAGCAGTACTTC. Translation gives CASRLDRGLYEQYF. J is TRBJ2-7 and V is TRBV7-9; 10 positions match TRBD1. This CDR3 spans 14 amino acids. Per germline, CDR1 SEHNR and CDR2 FQNEAQ (reference sequence).

The chain carries TRBV4-3 and TRBJ2-6; unclear D gene. CDR1 is LGHNA, CDR2 YSLEER, per germline. V lost 0 bases to trimming and J lost 0 bases, with 9 bases between them. The CDR3 is made up of 17 amino acids. The CDR3, as DNA: TGCGCCAGCAGCCAAGATACGGTTCCCTCTGGGGCCAACGTCCTGACTTTC. Translating it yields CASSQDTVPSGANVLTF.

This clonotype has just a few counts. The chain joins TRBV5-1 to TRBJ2-2; 10 nucleotides align to TRBD2. The CDR3 totals 15 residues. J was trimmed by 6 bases and V by 1 base; bases with no gene match: 3. Per the germline V gene, CDR1 is SGHRS and CDR2 is YFSETQ. CDR3 sequence reads: CASSLSGTSAGELFF. Written as DNA, the CDR3 is TGCGCCAGCAGCTTGTCTGGGACTAGCGCCGGGGAGCTGTTTTTT.

On this clonotype itself: A much larger clone differs by one base, so this may be a read error. The chain combines TRBV3-1 with TRBJ2-6; weak D call: TRBD1 (5 bases). The CDR3 covers 16 residues. Germline assignment: CDR1 LGHDT and CDR2 YNNKEL (reference sequence). CDR3 coding DNA: TGTGCCAGCAGCCAAGATATCCAGGGTGGGGCCAACGTCGTGACTTTC. Translating it yields CASSQDIQGGANVVTF. The full variable domain, completed using reference TRBV3-1 and TRBJ2-6, is DTAVSQTPKYLVTQMGNDKSIKCEQNLGHDTMYWYKQDSKKFLKIMFSYNNKELIINETVPNRFSPKSPDKAHLNLHINSLELGDSAVYFCASSQDIQGGANVVTFGAGSRLTVL.

This sequence joins TRBV29-1 and TRBJ2-1, with TRBD1 identical over 7 bases. Germline V gene sequence: CDR1 SQVTM, CDR2 ANQGSEA. The length of the CDR3 is 13 residues. V shed 4 bases, J shed 5 bases, and the junction held 5 bases outside the gene matches. DNA of the CDR3: TGCAGCGTTGTTGCAGGGGGTAACAATGAGCAGTTCTTC. This gives the protein CSVVAGGNNEQFF.

This clonotype was seen a few times. The chain combines TRBV7-2 with TRBJ1-2; D unclear. The germline gives CDR1 SGHTA, CDR2 FQGNSA. The CDR3 covers 16 residues. With 2 bases removed from V and 4 bases from J, the gap between germline ends came to 17 bases. DNA of the CDR3: TGTGCCAGCAGCTTAAGTATATCTCGAGAAGCCTATGGCTACACCTTC. It yields the protein CASSLSISREAYGYTF. Looking up the rest from reference TRBV7-2 and TRBJ1-2 gives the full variable domain: GAGVSQSPSNKVTEKGKDVELRCDPISGHTALYWYRQSLGQGLEFLIYFQGNSAPDKSGLPSDRFSAERTGGSVSTLTIQRTQQEDSAVYLCASSLSISREAYGYTFGSGTRLTVV.

Comments on this clonotype: Germline and junction disagree at one end, which may indicate a read error. The rearrangement uses TRBV3-1 and TRBJ2-2; D unresolved. From germline, CDR1 is LGHDT and CDR2 YNNKEL (reference sequence). The CDR3 spans 13 residues. CDR3 in DNA: TGTGCCATCAGCTCGACGAGCACCGGGGAGCTGTTTTTT. It encodes CAISSTSTGELFF. Full variable domain (remainder filled in from reference TRBV3-1 and TRBJ2-2): DTAVSQTPKYLVTQMGNDKSIKCEQNLGHDTMYWYKQDSKKFLKIMFSYNNKELIINETVPNRFSPKSPDKAHLNLHINSLELGDSAVYFCAISSTSTGELFFGEGSRLTVL.

This clonotype occurred a few times. The chain links TRBV4-1 to TRBJ2-3; TRBD2 might be the D (5 bases). Trimming took off 1 base at V and 0 bases at J, with 8 bases between the two ends. The CDR3 runs 15 residues. The germline V gene has CDR1 MGHRA and CDR2 YSYEKL. CDR3 DNA sequence: TGCGCCAGCAGCCAAGTCGCGGGTAGCACAGATACGCAGTATTTT. This codes for CASSQVAGSTDTQYF.

This clonotype was recorded a few times. The V call is TRBV12-3 or TRBV12-4, the J call TRBJ1-2, with TRBD1 identical over 7 bases. The length of the CDR3 is 14 residues. Trimming removed 4 bases from V and 7 bases from J; junction bases left unmatched: 9. DNA for the CDR3: TGTGCCAGCAGTTGGGGACAGTCAAGAGGTGGCTACACCTTC. Translating it yields CASSWGQSRGGYTF.

The sample holds a few counts of this clonotype. The chain is built from TRBV5-6 and TRBJ2-1; 11 positions match TRBD2. V was clipped by 0 bases and J by 10 bases; unmatched bases: 9. The germline V gene encodes CDR1 SGHDT and CDR2 YYEEEE. The CDR3 loop spans 16 amino acids. The CDR3 protein is CASSLGLAGSRYEQFF. The CDR3 coding sequence is TGTGCCAGCAGCTTGGGACTAGCGGGATCTCGTTACGAGCAGTTCTTC.

This clonotype has just a few counts. This chain links TRBV20-1 with TRBJ2-7; 11 bases match TRBD2. The trim removed 4 bases at V and 3 bases at J, leaving 5 bases unmatched. Germline CDR1 DFQATT, CDR2 SNEGSKA (reference sequence). The CDR3 consists of 14 residues. This chain's CDR3 is CSATAGTSGYEQYF. The CDR3 bases are TGCAGTGCTACCGCCGGGACTAGCGGCTACGAGCAGTACTTC.

This clonotype was seen ten or more times. The chain recombines TRBV3-1 with TRBJ2-5; weak D call: TRBD2 (5 bases). The CDR3 has 12 amino acids. Germline V gene lookup returns CDR1 LGHDT and CDR2 YNNKEL (reference sequence). Trimming cost V 6 bases and J 5 bases, with 10 bases left between them. The CDR3 DNA sequence: TGTGCCAGCAGTCGGGGATTGGAGACCCAGTACTTC. This sequence encodes CASSRGLETQYF.

This clonotype was seen only once. A read error may account for a junction end that differs from germline. The gene calls are TRBV6-2 or TRBV6-3 and TRBJ2-7; 10 bases are a match to TRBD1. Germline V gene data show CDR1 as MNHEY and CDR2 as SVGEGT. CDR3 length equals 12 residues. This CDR3 reads CASSFDRGRVGF. CDR3 coding DNA: TGTGCCAGCAGTTTCGACAGGGGGCGAGTAGGCTTC.

V and J are TRBV7-6 and TRBJ1-4; D unresolved. The V gene lost 6 bases and the J gene lost 5 bases, with 13 bases spanning the gap. Germline CDR1 is SGHVS and CDR2 is FNYEAQ. The CDR3 is 14 residues long. The CDR3 DNA is TGTGCCAGCAGTCGAGTTGGGCGGAATGAAAAACTGTTTTTT. It translates to CASSRVGRNEKLFF.

V is TRBV10-3 and J is TRBJ2-7; 10 bases align to TRBD1. Germline trimming cut 2 bases from V and 7 bases from J; bases unmatched to any gene: 8. The CDR3 is 15 residues long. Germline V CDR1 and CDR2: ENHRY, SYGVKD. CDR3 coding DNA: TGTGCCATCAGTGAGCGGGACAGGGGCTGGGGAGAGCAGTACTTC. Residues: CAISERDRGWGEQYF.

The chain joins TRBV27 to TRBJ2-7, with 7 bases aligning to TRBD1. The CDR3 loop spans 12 amino acids. Trimming cost V 8 bases and J 4 bases; bases outside gene matches: 5. The V gene's germline CDR1 is MNHEY and CDR2 SMNVEV (reference sequence). The CDR3 region is CASWDRPYEQYF. CDR3 in DNA: TGTGCCAGCTGGGACAGACCGTACGAGCAGTACTTC.

This clonotype was counted at least ten times. The rearrangement links TRBV11-2 to TRBJ2-7, with D unclear. There are 13 residues in the CDR3. The ends were cut back, 7 bases at V and 0 bases at J, with 10 bases in the middle. Looked up from germline, CDR1 is SGHAT and CDR2 is FQNNGV. The CDR3 DNA follows: TGTGCCAGCAACCTGGGGTCCTCCTACGAGCAGTACTTC. Its translation is CASNLGSSYEQYF.